Described below is a single T cell receptor beta chain sequence and its context. Its antigen is undetermined. Sequence at one end of the junction differs from germline and may be a read error. The table came from immunoSEQ multiplex PCR; TCRdb's copy has only in-frame clones and leaves some out. Among 2 million to 2.5 million clones listed, roughly 94% were seen once. This CDR3 is 14 amino acids long. Per germline, CDR1 SSHAT and CDR2 FNYEAQ (reference sequence). This sample was taken from a study of shared clonotypes between healthy human individuals. Study-wide findings and caveats: Only blood samples were collected, and tissue repertoires likely differ.

This receptor was obtained from a young man in good health. This sequence joins TRBV7-7 and TRBJ2-2; weak D call: TRBD1 (5 bases). Material: naive CD4+ T cells sorted from blood. Subset here: CD45RA+ positively selected. Here the CDR3 DNA reads TGTGCTAGCAGCTTGGGGCAAATCACCGGGGAGCTGTTTTTT. This codes for CASSLGQITGELFF.